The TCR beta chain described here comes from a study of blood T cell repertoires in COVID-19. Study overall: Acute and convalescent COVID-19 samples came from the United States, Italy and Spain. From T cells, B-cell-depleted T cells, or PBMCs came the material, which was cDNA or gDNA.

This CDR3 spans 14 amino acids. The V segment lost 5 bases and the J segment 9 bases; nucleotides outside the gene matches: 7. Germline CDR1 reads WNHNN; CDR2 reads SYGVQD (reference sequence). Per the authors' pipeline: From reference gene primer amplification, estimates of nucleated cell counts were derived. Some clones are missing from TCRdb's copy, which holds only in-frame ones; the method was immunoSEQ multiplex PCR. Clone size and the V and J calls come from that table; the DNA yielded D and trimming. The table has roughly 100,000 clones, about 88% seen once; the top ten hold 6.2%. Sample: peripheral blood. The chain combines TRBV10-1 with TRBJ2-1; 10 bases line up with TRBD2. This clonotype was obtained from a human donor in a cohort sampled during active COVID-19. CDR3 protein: CASSNLAGDGEQFF. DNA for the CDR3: TGCGCCAGCAGTAACCTAGCGGGAGATGGTGAGCAGTTCTTC.